Below, 16 T cell receptor beta chains from the same sample are listed, as sequenced in a study of cytomegalovirus exposure and HLA in healthy donors. With 60 Vbeta and 13 Jbeta primers, the PCR was carried out. Profiled with immunoSEQ multiplex PCR; TCRdb holds only in-frame clones, not every one. The table lists about 130,000 clones, 65% to 75% of them singletons. Sequenced material: PBMCs. The source of these receptors is a woman aged 45 to 65 in good health and CMV-seropositive.

The rearrangement links TRBV6-5 to TRBJ2-1, with 7 bases lining up with TRBD1. Germline assignment: CDR1 MNHEY and CDR2 SVGAGI. V lost 4 bases to trimming and J lost 3 bases; unmatched junction nucleotides: 6. This CDR3 comprises 15 residues. As DNA, the CDR3 is TGTGCCAGCAGTTTGGGACAGCGTTACTACAATGAGCAGTTCTTC. It encodes CASSLGQRYYNEQFF.

Comment on this clone: The same CDR3 is also encoded by other DNA sequences in this sample. This rearrangement joins TRBV5-1 to TRBJ1-4, with D possibly matching TRBD1 (5 bases). Germline CDR1 reads SGHRS; CDR2 reads YFSETQ. V was shortened by 0 bases and J by 5 bases, with 8 bases between the two germline ends. There are 14 residues in the CDR3. The CDR3 DNA follows: TGCGCCAGCAGCTTGGGGGGCGCAAATGAAAAACTGTTTTTT. Residues: CASSLGGANEKLFF.

This sequence joins TRBV12-5 and TRBJ2-2, with 7 bases lining up with TRBD1. The CDR3 totals 15 residues. J was trimmed by 2 bases and V by 4 bases; bases with no gene match: 4. The germline CDR1 and CDR2 sequences are LGHNT and FRNRAP. The CDR3 coding sequence is TGTGCTAGTGGTTCCCGGGACAGTAACACCGGGGAGCTGTTTTTT. Its protein product is CASGSRDSNTGELFF.

The rearrangement joins TRBV6-1 to TRBJ2-1; 7 nucleotides agree with TRBD1. CDR1 is MNHNS, CDR2 SASEGT, per germline. Trimming took 7 bases from V and 4 from J; bases not matched to a gene: 4. The CDR3 contains 13 residues. The CDR3: CASTAQGYNEQFF. The CDR3 DNA reads as TGTGCCAGCACCGCACAGGGGTACAATGAGCAGTTCTTC.

V and J are TRBV7-9 and TRBJ2-1; a possible D gene is TRBD1 (6 bases). Germline CDR1 SEHNR, CDR2 FQNEAQ (reference sequence). Trimming removed 5 bases at V and 5 bases at J, with 25 bases between. The CDR3 spans 18 residues. The CDR3 DNA is TGTGCCAGCAGCCCCGGACAGTTTGGGCAGGGGAGAAACAATGAGCAGTTCTTC. Protein product: CASSPGQFGQGRNNEQFF.

This chain uses TRBV15 with TRBJ1-2, with D hard to call. Germline values: CDR1 LNHNV, CDR2 YYDKDF (reference sequence). The CDR3 extends over 14 amino acids. V lost 0 bases to trimming and J lost 1 base, with 6 bases between them. CDR3 region: CATSRDAVNYGYTF. In nucleotides, the CDR3 is TGTGCCACCAGCAGAGATGCAGTTAACTATGGCTACACCTTC. The full variable domain, with the rest looked up from reference TRBV15 and TRBJ1-2, is DAMVIQNPRYQVTQFGKPVTLSCSQTLNHNVMYWYQQKSSQAPKLLFHYYDKDFNNEADTPDNFQSRRPNTSFCFLDIRSPGLGDTAMYLCATSRDAVNYGYTFGSGTRLTVV.

CDR3 residues: CASSRGGGDTGELFF. The CDR3 nucleotides are TGTGCCAGCAGCCGGGGGGGAGGAGACACCGGGGAGCTGTTTTTT. The chain is built from TRBV5-4 and TRBJ2-2; 8 bases map to TRBD2. The CDR3 spans 15 residues. Germline CDR1 SGHNT, CDR2 YYREEE (reference sequence). The trim removed 4 bases at V and 3 bases at J, leaving 5 bases unmatched. The full variable domain, rest sourced from reference TRBV5-4 and TRBJ2-2, is ETGVTQSPTHLIKTRGQQVTLRCSSQSGHNTVSWYQQALGQGPQFIFQYYREEENGRGNFPPRFSGLQFPNYSSELNVNALELDDSALYLCASSRGGGDTGELFFGEGSRLTVL.

Details on this clone: Its ends do not fully match the called genes, so a read error is possible. The chain joins TRBV7-7 to TRBJ2-5; D perhaps matches TRBD2 (6 bases). This CDR3 region has 13 residues. Germline assignment: CDR1 SSHAT and CDR2 FNYEAQ (reference sequence). The CDR3 DNA reads TGTGCTAGCAGCCCGGGACTCAAAGAGACCCAGTACTTC. The encoded protein is CASSPGLKETQYF. Variable domain in full (rest from reference TRBV7-7 and TRBJ2-5): GAGVSQSPRYKVTKRGQDVTLRCDPISSHATLYWYQQALGQGPEFLTYFNYEAQPDKSGLPSDRFSAERPEGSISTLTIQRTEQRDSAMYRCASSPGLKETQYFGPGTRLLVL.

In this sample, this clone turned up once. This sequence joins TRBV7-2 and TRBJ2-5, with D perhaps TRBD2 (7 bases). Trimming cost V 5 bases and J 2 bases, with 15 bases left between them. CDR3 length equals 15 residues. Germline CDR1 SGHTA, CDR2 FQGNSA. The CDR3 DNA sequence: TGTGCCAGCAGCGACCGGAGGGGGGGGCAAGAGACCCAGTACTTC. Amino acids: CASSDRRGGQETQYF.

The chain employs TRBV10-3 and TRBJ2-7; tentatively, D is TRBD1 (6 bases). The CDR3 totals 14 residues. Germline CDR1 and CDR2: ENHRY and SYGVKD. V was trimmed by 10 bases and J by 5 bases, leaving 21 bases between them. The CDR3 loop reads CATTVRQAPDEQYF. In nucleotides, the CDR3 is TGTGCCACCACAGTTCGACAGGCCCCAGACGAGCAGTACTTC.

The chain has TRBV19 and TRBJ2-7; D unresolved. Germline CDR1 is LNHDA and CDR2 is SQIVND (reference sequence). Trimming took 1 base from V and 1 from J, leaving 11 bases between them. The CDR3 consists of 15 residues. CDR3 region: CASSIGYSSSYEQYF. The CDR3 DNA reads TGTGCCAGTAGTATAGGTTACAGCTCTTCCTACGAGCAGTACTTC.

The V and J genes are TRBV7-9 and TRBJ1-4; no clear D. Germline V gene sequence: CDR1 SEHNR, CDR2 FQNEAQ (reference sequence). V shed 3 bases and J shed 6 bases, with 14 bases lying between them. There are 15 residues in the CDR3. Written as DNA, the CDR3 is TGTGCCAGCAGCTTCGGAGCTGTTGGGTATGAAAAACTGTTTTTT. Protein sequence: CASSFGAVGYEKLFF.

The V and J genes are TRBV27 and TRBJ1-6, with 12 positions matching TRBD1. Losses at the gene ends were 6 bases for V and 0 bases for J; bases not matched to a gene: 6. Germline V gene data show CDR1 as MNHEY and CDR2 as SMNVEV (reference sequence). The CDR3 length is 18 residues. The CDR3 protein is CASSPGQGALSYNSPLHF. CDR3 sequence (DNA): TGTGCCAGCAGCCCGGGACAGGGGGCGCTCTCCTATAATTCACCCCTCCACTTT.

The chain is built from TRBV27 and TRBJ2-4; possible D gene TRBD2, 5 bases. Trimming removed 6 bases from V and 3 bases from J, with 15 bases in between. CDR3 length equals 15 residues. Per germline, CDR1 MNHEY and CDR2 SMNVEV (reference sequence). The CDR3 DNA is TGTGCCAGCAGACGTCCGGGAAAGGGCAAAAACATTCAGTACTTC. Encoded protein: CASRRPGKGKNIQYF.

The J gene is TRBJ2-3, the V gene TRBV29-1, with D possibly being TRBD1 (5 bases). V was clipped by 0 bases and J by 3 bases, with 13 bases between them. Germline V gene lookup returns CDR1 SQVTM and CDR2 ANQGSEA. The CDR3 totals 15 residues. CDR3 residues: CSVEDPRARTDTQYF. DNA of the CDR3: TGCAGCGTTGAAGATCCCAGGGCTAGGACAGATACGCAGTATTTT.

The V and J genes are TRBV6-1 and TRBJ2-7, with no clear D. V gave up 3 bases and J gave up 6 bases, with 30 bases separating them. Germline lookup yields CDR1 MNHNS and CDR2 SASEGT. The CDR3 is 19 residues long. The CDR3, as DNA: TGTGCCAGCAGTGAGGCCACCTCCTCCCGGCAGGCCGTCTTCATCGAGCAGTACTTC. As protein: CASSEATSSRQAVFIEQYF.